The present entry profiles one T cell receptor beta chain with its context. As yet, its antigen is unknown. The read stops 3 residues short of the end of the CDR3; the missing end is completed from the germline J gene. The data derive from a study of T cell clonality in common variable immunodeficiency. General study points: Reportedly, TCR beta sequences from common variable immunodeficiency showed fewer deletions and N-nucleotide insertions.

The data were produced by immunoSEQ multiplex PCR, yet TCRdb's version contains in-frame clones alone and is incomplete. The table lists around 24,000 clones, with no singletons. The CVID group had roughly 15 females and 25 to 35 males, mean age 40. CVID subjects were neither ill nor on immunomodulatory or immunosuppressive medication at sampling. The CDR3 runs 15 residues. V gave up 0 bases and J gave up 3 bases; unmatched junction bases: 6. Per germline, CDR1 GTSNPN and CDR2 SVGIG (reference sequence). Sequenced material: peripheral blood mononuclear cells. The chain combines TRBV30 with TRBJ2-3, with 7 nucleotides matching TRBD2. The sequence was obtained from a human donor with common variable immunodeficiency. CDR3 protein: CAWSVASGKTDTQYF. Incomplete CDR3 DNA: TGTGCCTGGAGTGTGGCTAGCGGAAAAACAGATACG. The whole variable domain, filled in from reference TRBV30 and TRBJ2-3, reads SQTIHQWPATLVQPVGSPLSLECTVEGTSNPNLYWYRQAAGRGLQLLFYSVGIGQISSEVPQNLSASRPQDRQFILSSKKLLLSDSGFYLCAWSVASGKTDTQYFGPGTRLTVL.